One sample yielded the 17 T cell receptor beta chains listed below, sequenced in a study of T cell repertoires in cytomegalovirus infection. Using its own MiXCR run on the reads, TCRdb lists one record per CDR3 protein. This sample has about 180,000 distinct CDR3 sequences, with 13% to 15% found just once. The specimen sequenced was PBMCs. All receptors come from a human donor in good health (CMV status not recorded). Some clones in this sample may be carry-over from other donors' samples.

The table lists this clonotype with many counts. The rearrangement uses TRBV5-1 and TRBJ2-1; TRBD1 might be the D (6 bases). Trimming removed 4 bases at V and 0 bases at J, with 14 bases between. The germline V gene has CDR1 SGHRS and CDR2 YFSETQ. The CDR3 has 16 residues. As DNA, the CDR3 is TGCGCCAGCAGCCAAGTTACAGGGAGCTCCTACAATGAGCAGTTCTTC. Translating gives CASSQVTGSSYNEQFF.

Many counts were recorded for this clonotype. The chain is built from TRBV7-8 and TRBJ1-4; a possible D gene is TRBD1 (5 bases). CDR3 length: 15 residues. Trimming removed 5 bases from V and 12 bases from J, with 22 bases in between. Germline lookup yields CDR1 SGHVS and CDR2 FQNEAQ. Written as DNA, the CDR3 is TGTGCCAGCAGCCCACTACCCCTCGTTGGGGGGGAACTGTTTTTT. This gives the protein CASSPLPLVGGELFF.

V is TRBV28 and J is TRBJ2-2; 12 bases line up with TRBD2. The junction had 15 bases not matched to a gene; V was cut back by 4 bases and J by 3 bases. The CDR3 runs to 20 residues. Germline loops: CDR1 MDHEN, CDR2 SYDVKM. The DNA of the CDR3 is TGTGCCAGCAGTTCCCCCCCCCGACTAGCGGGAGAGTGGGACACCGGGGAGCTGTTTTTT. Translated, it gives CASSSPPRLAGEWDTGELFF.

This chain joins TRBV20-1 and TRBJ2-3, with 10 bases lining up with TRBD2. Trimming took 0 bases from V and 4 from J; bases not matched to a gene: 4. The length of the CDR3 is 15 residues. Germline V gene sequence: CDR1 DFQATT, CDR2 SNEGSKA (reference sequence). The CDR3 reads CSARDASGGSDTQYF. The DNA of the CDR3 is TGCAGTGCTAGAGATGCTAGCGGGGGCTCAGATACGCAGTATTTT.

This clonotype was counted many times. This chain uses TRBV11-2 with TRBJ2-3; D is perhaps TRBD2 (6 bases). From germline, CDR1 is SGHAT and CDR2 FQNNGV. V lost 5 bases, J lost 2 bases, and 14 bases lay in between. The CDR3 is 15 residues long. The CDR3 region is CASSLGLRNTDTQYF. In DNA, the CDR3 is TGTGCCAGCAGCCTTGGACTAAGAAACACAGATACGCAGTATTTT.

This clonotype was detected many times. The chain joins TRBV7-2 to TRBJ2-7, with D tentatively TRBD1 (6 bases). This CDR3 contains 14 residues. Germline CDR1 and CDR2: SGHTA and FQGNSA. V was clipped by 3 bases and J by 0 bases, with 9 bases between them. DNA of the CDR3: TGTGCCAGCAGCTTTAGGACAGTCTCCTACGAGCAGTACTTC. Its protein product is CASSFRTVSYEQYF.

This clonotype was picked up many times. This chain uses TRBV6-1 with TRBJ2-6; 7 nucleotides line up with TRBD1. Trimming at V came to 6 bases and at J to 3 bases, leaving 14 bases not matched to a gene. CDR3 size: 18 residues. Germline CDR1 MNHNS, CDR2 SASEGT. In nucleotides, the CDR3 is TGTGCCAGCAGAGCACCGACAGGGATGATAGGTGGGGCCAACGTCCTGACTTTC. It translates to CASRAPTGMIGGANVLTF.

A remark on this clonotype: A much larger clone sits a single nucleotide away, making a read error possible. The rearrangement links TRBV7-3 to TRBJ2-7, with 11 nucleotides matching TRBD1. CDR3 length: 17 amino acids. Germline CDR1 SGHTA, CDR2 FQGTGA. CDR3 DNA: TGTGTCAGCAGCTTAACAGGACAGGGGGCTAATAACTACGAGCAGTACTTC. Protein sequence: CVSSLTGQGANNYEQYF. Using reference TRBV7-3 and TRBJ2-7 for the parts outside the CDR3, the full variable domain is GAGVSQTPSNKVTEKGKYVELRCDPISGHTALYWYRQSLGQGPEFLIYFQGTGAADDSGLPNDRFFAVRPEGSVSTLKIQRTERGDSAVYLCVSSLTGQGANNYEQYFGPGTRLTVT.

This clonotype showed up many times. The chain employs TRBV7-9 and TRBJ1-1, with D hard to call. The V end lost 2 bases, the J end lost 1 base, and 8 bases lay between the germline ends. Germline loops: CDR1 SEHNR, CDR2 FQNEAQ (reference sequence). The CDR3 is 14 residues long. In DNA form, the CDR3 reads TGTGCCAGCAGCTTATGGTCACCGAACACTGAAGCTTTCTTT. This sequence encodes CASSLWSPNTEAFF.

In this sample, this clonotype turned up a few times. This rearrangement joins TRBV19 to TRBJ1-5; no clear D. CDR3 length equals 14 residues. V lost 3 bases and J lost 3, with 9 bases in between. The germline V gene has CDR1 LNHDA and CDR2 SQIVND (reference sequence). CDR3 in amino acids: CASSIRGYNQPQHF. CDR3 in DNA: TGTGCCAGTAGTATCAGAGGTTACAATCAGCCCCAGCATTTT. Filled out from reference TRBV19 and TRBJ1-5, the complete variable domain reads DGGITQSPKYLFRKEGQNVTLSCEQNLNHDAMYWYRQDPGQGLRLIYYSQIVNDFQKGDIAEGYSVSREKKESFPLTVTSAQKNPTAFYLCASSIRGYNQPQHFGDGTRLSIL.

This clonotype has ten or more counts. The gene calls are TRBV4-1 and TRBJ2-5, with D maybe TRBD2 (6 bases). Germline CDR1 and CDR2: MGHRA and YSYEKL. This CDR3 region has 14 residues. Trimming cost V 5 bases and J 3 bases, with 13 bases left between them. DNA for the CDR3: TGCGCCAGCAGCAGGGTCGGACTAAAAGAGACCCAGTACTTC. Protein sequence: CASSRVGLKETQYF.

This clonotype was detected many times. The rearrangement uses TRBV7-9 and TRBJ2-1; a weak D match, TRBD2 (5 bases). The germline V gene encodes CDR1 SEHNR and CDR2 FQNEAQ (reference sequence). This CDR3 contains 16 residues. Trimming removed 5 bases at V and 9 bases at J, with 23 bases between. CDR3 in DNA: TGTGCCAGCAGCCTGTGGCCGGTTACGAGGGCGAGTGAGCAGTTCTTC. The encoded protein is CASSLWPVTRASEQFF. Filled out from reference TRBV7-9 and TRBJ2-1, the complete variable domain reads DTGVSQNPRHKITKRGQNVTFRCDPISEHNRLYWYRQTLGQGPEFLTYFQNEAQLEKSRLLSDRFSAERPKGSFSTLEIQRTEQGDSAMYLCASSLWPVTRASEQFFGPGTRLTVL.

This clonotype was seen only a few times. The rearrangement links TRBV19 to TRBJ1-5; no clear D gene. The germline V and J ends were trimmed by 3 bases and 7 bases, with 10 bases remaining between them. From germline, CDR1 is LNHDA and CDR2 SQIVND (reference sequence). CDR3 length: 13 residues. The CDR3 bases are TGTGCCAGTAGTATGACGGGGAGCCAGCCCCAGCATTTT. Its protein product is CASSMTGSQPQHF.

The chain carries TRBV28 and TRBJ1-5; D is perhaps TRBD1 (6 bases). Trimming left V 6 bases short and J 0 bases short, with 15 bases between. Per the germline V gene, CDR1 is MDHEN and CDR2 is SYDVKM. The CDR3 has 16 amino acids. The CDR3 loop is CASSVSGGYSNQPQHF. CDR3 DNA sequence: TGTGCCAGCAGCGTCTCGGGGGGCTATAGCAATCAGCCCCAGCATTTT.

In this sample, this clonotype turned up many times. The chain recombines TRBV7-2 with TRBJ2-5, with D hard to call. Looked up from germline, CDR1 is SGHTA and CDR2 is FQGNSA. The CDR3 contains 12 residues. V lost 7 bases and J 1 base, leaving 7 bases between the germline ends. CDR3: CASTLTQETQYF. CDR3 DNA: TGTGCCAGCACGCTCACCCAAGAGACCCAGTACTTC.

This clonotype has more than one count but fewer than ten. The chain joins TRBV6-5 to TRBJ1-5; 7 positions match TRBD1. V shed 8 bases and J 2 bases; nucleotides not matched to a gene: 12. The germline V gene encodes CDR1 MNHEY and CDR2 SVGAGI. The CDR3 extends over 16 amino acids. CDR3 in amino acids: CASSLNRGSGNQPQHF. CDR3 sequence (DNA): TGTGCCAGCTCACTTAACAGGGGCTCGGGCAATCAGCCCCAGCATTTT.

At least ten counts were recorded for this clonotype. The V call is TRBV9, the J call TRBJ1-5; 7 bases match TRBD1. CDR1 SGDLS and CDR2 YYNGEE come from the germline V gene. The CDR3 runs to 15 residues. V was pared by 0 bases and J by 3 bases, with 3 bases of the junction left unmatched. CDR3 DNA: TGTGCCAGCAGCGTAGAGGGGGCCCCCAATCAGCCCCAGCATTTT. Its protein is CASSVEGAPNQPQHF.